What follows is one T cell receptor beta chain and its context. The data were taken from a study of blood T cell repertoires in COVID-19. Study as a whole: The samples span acute and convalescent COVID-19 from the United States, Italy and Spain.

The V and J ends lost 6 bases and 5 bases, in that order; junction bases with no gene match: 8. The CDR3 is 15 residues long. The V gene's germline CDR1 is SGHRS and CDR2 YFSETQ. Profiling relied on immunoSEQ multiplex PCR, and the TCRdb table lists in-frame clones only, not all of them. The sample contains more than 250,000 clones, 87% of which appear only once. The sequencing sample was made of peripheral blood. The clonotype comes from a man between 50 and 59 years old with active or convalescent COVID-19. The chain recombines TRBV5-1 with TRBJ2-1, with 10 positions matching TRBD1. In nucleotides, the CDR3 is TGCGCCAGCACTCTGTCGGGACAGGGGCACAATGAGCAGTTCTTC. This encodes CASTLSGQGHNEQFF.